This T cell receptor beta chain was obtained from a study of cytomegalovirus exposure and HLA in healthy donors. Study context: A subsequent analysis reported that the 110 or so validation repertoires were produced on the same platform that had also been used for the 500 to 700 first-cohort repertoires. Study findings and constraints: The tendency of first-cohort TCR clusters to co-occur in the 120 validation repertoires was the finding of a later analysis. Per published reports, the classifier diagnosed cytomegalovirus status with high specificity and sensitivity. In vitro checks showed that a few CMV-associated chains really do target CMV antigens.

Method: immunoSEQ multiplex PCR; TCRdb's copy keeps in-frame clones and lacks some. The table has roughly 70,000 clones, 97% seen once; the top ten hold roughly 1.6%. The ends were cut back, 11 bases at V and 4 bases at J, with 17 bases in the middle. Germline CDR1 SEHNR, CDR2 FQNEAQ (reference sequence). This CDR3 has 13 amino acids. With regard to this clone: The antigen remains undetermined.

The TCR originated in a woman aged 18 to 35 in good health and CMV-seropositive. The gene calls are TRBV7-9 and TRBJ1-1; the D is unclear. The source material was PBMCs. The CDR3 bases are TGTGCCTTCGGGAGTCTCCGGGGCACTGAAGCTTTCTTT. Amino acids: CAFGSLRGTEAFF. Drawing the rest from reference TRBV7-9 and TRBJ1-1, the complete variable domain is DTGVSQNPRHKITKRGQNVTFRCDPISEHNRLYWYRQTLGQGPEFLTYFQNEAQLEKSRLLSDRFSAERPKGSFSTLEIQRTEQGDSAMYLCAFGSLRGTEAFFGQGTRLTVV.